This passage covers 27 T cell receptor beta chains from one sample sequenced in a study of T cell responses to AZD1222 COVID-19 vaccine (dated by TCRdb to about 2021). Interpreted using the paper, the time point label stands for: baseline before first vaccination. Receptor libraries were prepared by the immunoSEQ multiplex PCR assay. TCRdb re-hosts the immuneACCESS table, in-frame sequences only. Its copies lack some clones; in the studies checked, an unresolved V gene accounts for under half of them, and the cause for the rest is not known. The table for this sample lists roughly 160,000 clones; around 95% of them were counted only once. The ten top clones hold approximately 0.64% of the sample. Source: peripheral blood, taken on day 0 of AZD1222 vaccination. The source of these receptors is an adult in good health.

This chain uses TRBV24-1 with TRBJ1-5, with TRBD1 matching over 7 bases. V shed 9 bases and J 4 bases; nucleotides not matched to a gene: 11. The germline CDR1 and CDR2 sequences are KGHDR and SFDVKD. The CDR3 is 15 amino acids. The CDR3 DNA sequence: TGTGCCACCCAGGCCTCGGACAGGCCTAATCAGCCCCAGCATTTT. It encodes CATQASDRPNQPQHF.

This chain uses TRBV5-1 with TRBJ2-1, with unresolved D. From germline, CDR1 is SGHRS and CDR2 YFSETQ. The CDR3 has 13 amino acids. Trimming left V 0 bases short and J 6 bases short, with 7 bases between. CDR3 nucleotides: TGCGCCAGCAGCTTGGCCAGGTCCAATGAGCAGTTCTTC. Its translation: CASSLARSNEQFF.

The rearrangement uses TRBV2 and TRBJ1-2; D unresolved. V was pared by 6 bases and J by 3 bases, with 11 bases between. This CDR3 has 13 amino acids. The germline V gene encodes CDR1 SNHLY and CDR2 FYNNEI. This chain's CDR3 is CASRGNGYYGYTF. The CDR3 DNA reads TGTGCCAGCAGGGGGAACGGCTACTATGGCTACACCTTC.

This chain uses TRBV9 with TRBJ1-1, with 9 nucleotides matching TRBD1. The CDR3 runs to 15 residues. In germline, CDR1 is SGDLS, CDR2 YYNGEE. J gave up 1 base and V 4 bases, and 5 bases lay outside the gene matches. The CDR3 loop reads CASSPRGQGNTEAFF. The CDR3 DNA is TGTGCCAGCAGCCCAAGGGGACAGGGGAACACTGAAGCTTTCTTT.

The chain has TRBV25-1 and TRBJ2-7; a weak D match, TRBD1 (5 bases). The length of the CDR3 is 12 residues. In germline, CDR1 is MGHDK, CDR2 SYGVNS. The V gene lost 4 bases and the J gene lost 3 bases, with 7 bases spanning the gap. For the CDR3, the DNA is TGTGCCAGCAGTGGGGGCGGCTACGAGCAGTACTTC. Protein: CASSGGGYEQYF.

This clone was detected a few times. The J gene is TRBJ1-5, the V gene TRBV6-1; D possibly corresponds to TRBD1 (5 bases). CDR1 and CDR2 (germline): MNHNS, SASEGT. The CDR3 has 15 residues. V was clipped by 2 bases and J by 2 bases, with 10 bases between them. CDR3 nucleotide sequence: TGTGCCAGCAGTGAATTCTCGGGGGGCAATCAGCCCCAGCATTTT. This sequence encodes CASSEFSGGNQPQHF.

This clone was counted once. This chain uses TRBV27 with TRBJ2-1; no reliable D call. The CDR3 sequence is 14 residues long. V was trimmed by 8 bases and J by 5 bases, leaving 16 bases between them. Germline V gene lookup returns CDR1 MNHEY and CDR2 SMNVEV (reference sequence). The CDR3: CASRTVGLNNEQFF. CDR3 coding DNA: TGTGCCAGCCGAACCGTCGGGTTGAACAATGAGCAGTTCTTC.

In this sample, this clone turned up once. The CDR3 region is CASSFFLDRVIDGYTF. In DNA form, the CDR3 reads TGTGCCAGCAGCTTTTTCTTGGACAGGGTTATAGATGGCTACACCTTC. This sequence joins TRBV7-9 and TRBJ1-2, with 8 nucleotides matching TRBD1. Trimming cost V 3 bases and J 6 bases; bases outside gene matches: 12. The CDR3 has 16 residues. CDR1 and CDR2 from the germline V gene are SEHNR and FQNEAQ (reference sequence).

The V gene is TRBV7-8, the J gene TRBJ2-3; a weak D match, TRBD1 (5 bases). CDR3 length: 14 amino acids. The germline CDR1 and CDR2 sequences are SGHVS and FQNEAQ. The V and J ends lost 3 bases and 3 bases respectively, with 10 bases between them. Written as DNA, the CDR3 is TGTGCCAGCAGCTTGTACAGGAGTACAGATACGCAGTATTTT. Translating gives CASSLYRSTDTQYF.

As regards this clone: Different DNA sequences within this sample yield the same CDR3. V and J are TRBV18 and TRBJ1-2; D is perhaps TRBD1 (5 bases). Germline CDR1 KGHSH, CDR2 LQKENI. The V gene lost 2 bases and the J gene lost 7 bases, with 5 bases spanning the gap. The CDR3 extends over 11 amino acids. The CDR3: CASSPGGGYTF. CDR3 DNA sequence: TGTGCCAGCTCACCAGGGGGTGGCTACACCTTC.

This chain uses TRBV28 with TRBJ2-3; D perhaps matches TRBD2 (6 bases). CDR1 and CDR2 from the germline V gene are MDHEN and SYDVKM. V was shortened by 4 bases and J by 2 bases, with 13 bases between the two germline ends. The CDR3 loop spans 15 amino acids. Written as DNA, the CDR3 is TGTGCCAGCAGTTCTGGGGGGAGAGCCACAGATACGCAGTATTTT. Amino acids: CASSSGGRATDTQYF.

The V gene is TRBV19, the J gene TRBJ1-5, with a tentative D call TRBD1 (5 bases). The CDR3 has 15 amino acids. Germline V gene sequence: CDR1 LNHDA, CDR2 SQIVND (reference sequence). Trimming removed 6 bases from V and 5 bases from J, with 17 bases in between. CDR3 sequence reads: CASRNRPGGDQPQHF. CDR3 bases: TGTGCCAGTAGGAACCGCCCCGGAGGGGATCAGCCCCAGCATTTT.

The chain has TRBV10-3 and TRBJ1-6; no firm D call. Trimming took 5 bases from V and 5 from J, leaving 7 bases between them. This CDR3 contains 13 residues. CDR1 is ENHRY, CDR2 SYGVKD, per germline. In DNA, the CDR3 is TGTGCCATCAGTTGGGGAGATAATTCACCCCTCCACTTT. This encodes CAISWGDNSPLHF.

This clone was counted a few times. The rearrangement joins TRBV9 to TRBJ1-1, with 7 bases lining up with TRBD1. With 0 bases clipped from V and 9 bases from J, the junction kept 17 bases outside the gene matches. Germline loops: CDR1 SGDLS, CDR2 YYNGEE. CDR3 length equals 17 residues. CDR3 DNA sequence: TGTGCCAGCAGCGTAGCTCCCTCTGGGGCAGGGGGAAGACAAGCTTTCTTT. This sequence encodes CASSVAPSGAGGRQAFF.

Here the CDR3 reads CSALPGLRWETQYF. CDR3 nucleotide sequence: TGCAGCGCCTTACCGGGACTCCGGTGGGAGACCCAGTACTTC. The J gene is TRBJ2-5, the V gene TRBV29-1, with TRBD2 as a possible D gene (6 bases). The CDR3 runs 14 residues. Germline V gene data show CDR1 as SQVTM and CDR2 as ANQGSEA. The ends were cut back, 7 bases at V and 5 bases at J, with 20 bases in the middle.

In this sample, this clone turned up once. The rearrangement links TRBV30 to TRBJ2-2, with D uncertain. Trimming pared 1 base from V and 1 base from J, leaving 10 bases between. This CDR3 region has 15 residues. The germline V gene encodes CDR1 GTSNPN and CDR2 SVGIG (reference sequence). CDR3 DNA: TGTGCCTGGAGTGATGACATACAGAACACCGGGGAGCTGTTTTTT. Amino acids: CAWSDDIQNTGELFF. Filled out from reference TRBV30 and TRBJ2-2, the complete variable domain reads SQTIHQWPATLVQPVGSPLSLECTVEGTSNPNLYWYRQAAGRGLQLLFYSVGIGQISSEVPQNLSASRPQDRQFILSSKKLLLSDSGFYLCAWSDDIQNTGELFFGEGSRLTVL.

The chain is built from TRBV5-1 and TRBJ2-1; D may be TRBD1 (5 bases). Germline V gives CDR1 SGHRS, CDR2 YFSETQ. This CDR3 has 12 amino acids. Between the trimmed V and J ends, which lost 7 bases and 4 bases, there was a span of 9 bases. CDR3 sequence reads: CASGAAYNEQFF. The CDR3 DNA follows: TGCGCCAGCGGGGCGGCATACAATGAGCAGTTCTTC.

The rearrangement uses TRBV7-2 and TRBJ2-1, with 13 positions matching TRBD2. V was pared by 3 bases and J by 7 bases, with 3 bases of the junction left unmatched. CDR1 and CDR2 from the germline V gene are SGHTA and FQGNSA. The CDR3 sequence is 15 residues long. The CDR3 is CASSFGLAGVNEQFF. Written as DNA, the CDR3 is TGTGCCAGCAGCTTCGGACTAGCGGGGGTAAATGAGCAGTTCTTC.

This clone was counted a few times. This chain joins TRBV11-2 and TRBJ1-6, with TRBD1 identical over 9 bases. Germline CDR1 and CDR2: SGHAT and FQNNGV. Trimming took 5 bases from V and 10 from J; bases not matched to a gene: 9. The CDR3 is 15 residues long. The CDR3 sequence: CASSLWGQGGSPLHF. CDR3 DNA: TGTGCCAGCAGCCTTTGGGGACAGGGAGGATCACCCCTCCACTTT. Using reference TRBV11-2 and TRBJ1-6 for the parts outside the CDR3, the full variable domain is EAGVAQSPRYKIIEKRQSVAFWCNPISGHATLYWYQQILGQGPKLLIQFQNNGVVDDSQLPKDRFSAERLKGVDSTLKIQPAKLEDSAVYLCASSLWGQGGSPLHFGNGTRLTVT.

CDR3 sequence: CASSQDEGSNYGYTF. In DNA, the CDR3 is TGCGCCAGCAGCCAAGATGAGGGTTCCAACTATGGCTACACCTTC. V is TRBV4-1 and J is TRBJ1-2, with no clear D. Germline V gene data show CDR1 as MGHRA and CDR2 as YSYEKL. The CDR3 contains 15 residues. V was clipped by 0 bases and J by 2 bases, with 10 bases between them.

The chain is built from TRBV5-1 and TRBJ1-2; D is unclear. Germline V gene data show CDR1 as SGHRS and CDR2 as YFSETQ. The CDR3 is 14 amino acids. Trimming left V 4 bases short and J 7 bases short, with 17 bases between. The CDR3 protein is CASSLGRTTGGYTF. The CDR3 region has the DNA TGCGCCAGCAGCCTAGGACGGACCACCGGTGGCTACACCTTC.

V gene TRBV7-2 combines with J gene TRBJ1-5; D ambiguous. V was trimmed by 3 bases and J by 5 bases, leaving 8 bases between them. This CDR3 is 13 amino acids long. CDR1 and CDR2 (germline): SGHTA, FQGNSA. The CDR3 sequence is CASSLQLDQPQHF. CDR3 coding DNA: TGTGCCAGCAGCTTGCAGCTGGATCAGCCCCAGCATTTT.

The V and J genes are TRBV15 and TRBJ2-3; TRBD2 agrees at 15 bases. V trimming: 0 bases; J trimming: 4 bases; junction bases outside the gene matches: 11. This CDR3 is built from 20 residues. CDR1 and CDR2 from the germline V gene are LNHNV and YYDKDF (reference sequence). The CDR3 reads CATSRDWGLAGGRGPDTQYF. In DNA, the CDR3 is TGTGCCACCAGCAGAGATTGGGGACTAGCGGGAGGAAGAGGACCAGATACGCAGTATTTT.

The chain is built from TRBV2 and TRBJ2-1; the D gene is possibly TRBD1 (5 bases). Germline V CDR1 and CDR2: SNHLY, FYNNEI. With 7 bases removed from V and 6 bases from J, the gap between germline ends came to 19 bases. The CDR3 spans 15 residues. CDR3 DNA: TGTGCCAGCAAGGTGGGCTCATCAAGGGGCAATGAGCAGTTCTTC. This sequence encodes CASKVGSSRGNEQFF.

The count of this clone is one. The chain is built from TRBV21-1 and TRBJ1-5; TRBD1 reflects the table's D call only, with no check against the DNA. TRBV21-1 has pseudogene status. The CDR3 is 10 residues long. CDR3 coding DNA: TGTGCCAGTCCAAATCAGCCCCAGCATTTT. Amino acids: CASPNQPQHF.

V usage is TRBV28 and J usage is TRBJ1-1; possible D gene TRBD1, 6 bases. Trimming took off 5 bases at V and 6 bases at J, with 13 bases between the two ends. The CDR3 has 13 residues. Germline lookup yields CDR1 MDHEN and CDR2 SYDVKM. The CDR3 is CASSRTVDAEAFF. The DNA for the CDR3 is TGTGCCAGCAGTCGGACAGTGGACGCTGAAGCTTTCTTT.

V gene TRBV7-9 combines with J gene TRBJ1-6; D is uncertain. Trimming stripped 0 bases from V and 8 bases from J, with 2 bases between. In germline, CDR1 is SEHNR, CDR2 FQNEAQ (reference sequence). The CDR3 length is 12 residues. CDR3 protein: CASSLADSPLHF. DNA for the CDR3: TGTGCCAGCAGCTTAGCGGATTCACCCCTCCACTTT.